Listed here are 25 T cell receptor beta chains from one sample, sequenced in a study of T cells after posttransplantation cyclophosphamide. Sequenced by immunoSEQ multiplex PCR; TCRdb stores in-frame clones only, minus some. The sample yields 30,000 or so clones, without any singletons. Sequenced input: PBMCs. The receptors were gathered from a woman between 55 and 75 years old in good health, CMV-negative, and a related stem cell transplant donor.

This clone was detected many times. The chain links TRBV7-9 to TRBJ1-1; 8 nucleotides match TRBD1. V was clipped by 4 bases and J by 0 bases; unmatched bases: 4. Germline V lookup: CDR1 SEHNR, CDR2 FQNEAQ (reference sequence). There are 15 residues in the CDR3. The CDR3: CASSSGDRMNTEAFF. The CDR3 DNA reads as TGTGCCAGCAGCTCTGGGGACAGGATGAACACTGAAGCTTTCTTT.

This clone has a count of ten or more. CDR3 DNA sequence: TGTGCCAGCAGTCAGACTAGCGGGAGGGGAAATGAGCAGTTCTTC. As protein: CASSQTSGRGNEQFF. V and J are TRBV28 and TRBJ2-1; 14 bases are a match to TRBD2. V dropped 5 bases and J dropped 7; count of bases not matched to a gene: 4. The CDR3 sequence is 15 residues long. Germline values: CDR1 MDHEN, CDR2 SYDVKM.

This clone was detected ten times or more. V is TRBV7-2 and J is TRBJ2-5; D may be TRBD1 (6 bases). The V gene lost 5 bases and the J gene lost 5 bases, with 15 bases spanning the gap. The CDR3 contains 14 residues. Germline V CDR1 and CDR2: SGHTA, FQGNSA. This CDR3 reads CASSLDSYRETQYF. The CDR3 coding sequence is TGTGCCAGCAGCCTGGACAGTTACAGGGAGACCCAGTACTTC.

This clone was picked up many times. The genes are TRBV18 and TRBJ2-7; 8 nucleotides align to TRBD2. CDR3 length equals 14 residues. V lost 6 bases to trimming and J lost 2 bases; unmatched junction nucleotides: 6. Germline V gene data show CDR1 as KGHSH and CDR2 as LQKENI. This CDR3 reads CASSLTSEAYEQYF. The CDR3 DNA is TGTGCCAGCTCGCTGACTAGCGAAGCCTACGAGCAGTACTTC.

This clone was picked up many times. This rearrangement joins TRBV6-5 to TRBJ1-3; D ambiguous. CDR1 MNHEY and CDR2 SVGAGI come from the germline V gene. CDR3 length equals 13 residues. V gave up 9 bases and J gave up 0 bases, with 9 bases separating them. The CDR3 reads CASQASSGNTIYF. CDR3 sequence (DNA): TGTGCCAGTCAGGCGAGCTCTGGAAACACCATATATTTT.

This clone has a count of ten or more. This chain connects TRBV30 to TRBJ2-1, with 8 bases that match TRBD1. Germline V CDR1 and CDR2: GTSNPN, SVGIG (reference sequence). This CDR3 has 14 amino acids. V trimming: 3 bases; J trimming: 3 bases; junction bases outside the gene matches: 4. CDR3 in DNA: TGTGCCTGGAGCCGGACAGGGAACTACAATGAGCAGTTCTTC. Translated: CAWSRTGNYNEQFF.

The chain recombines TRBV15 with TRBJ1-5; 8 bases fit TRBD1. V was pared by 4 bases and J by 4 bases, with 6 bases of the junction left unmatched. CDR1 is LNHNV, CDR2 YYDKDF, per germline (reference sequence). This CDR3 is built from 15 residues. The CDR3 coding sequence is TGTGCCACCAGCATTCTTGGGACAGGTAATCAGCCCCAGCATTTT. Amino acids: CATSILGTGNQPQHF.

This clone was seen many times. This rearrangement joins TRBV6-5 to TRBJ2-2; D is ambiguous. CDR3 size: 11 residues. Trimming shortened V by 4 bases and J by 7 bases, and 4 bases separated the two germline ends. Per germline, CDR1 MNHEY and CDR2 SVGAGI. CDR3 nucleotide sequence: TGTGCCAGCAGTTTCTACGGGGAGCTGTTTTTT. Translation gives CASSFYGELFF.

At least ten counts were recorded for this clone. The chain employs TRBV28 and TRBJ1-2, with D perhaps matching TRBD1 (5 bases). CDR1 and CDR2 (germline): MDHEN, SYDVKM. The CDR3 loop spans 11 amino acids. V gave up 6 bases and J gave up 8 bases, with 10 bases separating them. The CDR3 spells CASSQGIGYTF. CDR3 bases: TGTGCCAGCAGCCAGGGTATAGGCTACACCTTC.

This clone was counted many times. J is TRBJ2-1 and V is TRBV7-2; D may be TRBD1 (7 bases). The CDR3 runs to 12 residues. Trimming cost V 3 bases and J 15 bases, with 15 bases left between them. Germline V gene sequence: CDR1 SGHTA, CDR2 FQGNSA. CDR3 nucleotides: TGTGCCAGCAGCTTTGATACAGGGGAGGCGTTCTTC. Translation: CASSFDTGEAFF. Variable domain in full (rest from reference TRBV7-2 and TRBJ2-1): GAGVSQSPSNKVTEKGKDVELRCDPISGHTALYWYRQSLGQGLEFLIYFQGNSAPDKSGLPSDRFSAERTGGSVSTLTIQRTQQEDSAVYLCASSFDTGEAFFGPGTRLTVL.

This clone was recorded at least ten times. The chain joins TRBV19 to TRBJ1-2, with 9 bases that match TRBD1. Germline CDR1 LNHDA, CDR2 SQIVND (reference sequence). V was clipped by 3 bases and J by 3 bases; unmatched bases: 2. The CDR3 extends over 14 amino acids. Written as DNA, the CDR3 is TGTGCCAGTAGTATGACAGGGGGAGACTATGGCTACACCTTC. Encoded protein: CASSMTGGDYGYTF.

In its sample, this clone was seen many times. The chain carries TRBV29-1 and TRBJ1-1, with 7 positions matching TRBD1. The CDR3 is 13 amino acids. Germline V gives CDR1 SQVTM, CDR2 ANQGSEA. Trimming at V came to 7 bases and at J to 1 base, leaving 6 bases not matched to a gene. As DNA, the CDR3 is TGCAGCGCGACAGGGTTAGGGAACACTGAAGCTTTCTTT. Amino acid sequence: CSATGLGNTEAFF.

The sample holds many counts of this clone. The V and J genes are TRBV25-1 and TRBJ2-7, with 9 bases fitting TRBD1. This CDR3 has 14 amino acids. Looked up from germline, CDR1 is MGHDK and CDR2 is SYGVNS. J lost 3 bases, V lost 5 bases, and 5 bases had no gene match. The CDR3 loop reads CASSPGTGLYEQYF. CDR3 DNA: TGTGCCAGCAGTCCCGGGACAGGGCTCTACGAGCAGTACTTC.

This clone has more than one count but fewer than ten. The V call is TRBV7-3, the J call TRBJ2-3; 8 bases match TRBD2. This CDR3 region has 18 residues. The V segment lost 1 base and the J segment 0 bases; nucleotides outside the gene matches: 9. The germline V gene encodes CDR1 SGHTA and CDR2 FQGTGA. The CDR3: CASSLSATAGVSTDTQYF. The DNA of the CDR3 is TGTGCCAGCAGCTTAAGCGCCACAGCGGGGGTTAGCACAGATACGCAGTATTTT.

This clone was counted at least ten times. V gene TRBV12-3 or TRBV12-4 combines with J gene TRBJ1-1; D is unresolved. Trimming pared 5 bases from V and 0 bases from J, leaving 4 bases between. The CDR3 extends over 12 amino acids. CDR3 sequence reads: CASSQMNTEAFF. The DNA for the CDR3 is TGTGCCAGCAGTCAAATGAACACTGAAGCTTTCTTT.

This clone showed up many times. V gene TRBV15 combines with J gene TRBJ2-1; the match to TRBD2 covers 7 bases. The germline V gene has CDR1 LNHNV and CDR2 YYDKDF (reference sequence). V trimming: 0 bases; J trimming: 3 bases; junction bases outside the gene matches: 11. This CDR3 region has 18 residues. CDR3 sequence (DNA): TGTGCCACCAGCAGAGAGGGAGGAGGAGGCGGGAGCTACAATGAGCAGTTCTTC. Amino acid sequence: CATSREGGGGGSYNEQFF.

This clone showed up just a few times. The chain links TRBV7-2 to TRBJ2-7; perhaps TRBD2 as D (5 bases). The CDR3 totals 19 residues. V was cut by 8 bases and J by 3 bases, with 32 bases left in between. Germline V lookup: CDR1 SGHTA, CDR2 FQGNSA. The CDR3 DNA sequence: TGTGCCAGCGGGTCGAGACGTAAAAGTCCGTCTTCAGACTACTACGAGCAGTACTTC. It specifies CASGSRRKSPSSDYYEQYF.

This clone showed up many times. The chain links TRBV15 to TRBJ1-3; D ambiguous. The CDR3 spans 13 residues. Trimming stripped 5 bases from V and 4 bases from J, with 9 bases between. From germline, CDR1 is LNHNV and CDR2 YYDKDF (reference sequence). CDR3 sequence reads: CATSEGLGNTIYF. The CDR3 DNA reads as TGTGCCACCAGCGAAGGACTGGGAAACACCATATATTTT.

The table lists this clone with many counts. V gene TRBV12-3 or TRBV12-4 combines with J gene TRBJ2-7, with no clear D. V lost 5 bases and J lost 3, with 5 bases in between. The CDR3 extends over 11 amino acids. The CDR3 bases are TGTGCCAGCAGTAATCGCTACGAGCAGTACTTC. Translation: CASSNRYEQYF.

This clone was seen only a few times. This rearrangement joins TRBV30 to TRBJ2-4, with D tentatively TRBD1 (6 bases). The V gene lost 5 bases and the J gene lost 8 bases, with 13 bases spanning the gap. The CDR3 contains 12 residues. Germline values: CDR1 GTSNPN, CDR2 SVGIG (reference sequence). CDR3 region: CAWSRTADIQYF. The CDR3 nucleotides read TGTGCCTGGTCCAGGACAGCAGACATTCAGTACTTC.

The DNA of the CDR3 is TGTGCCGGGAAGAGCGGGAGTGGCTACACCTTC. It is translated as CAGKSGSGYTF. The gene calls are TRBV28 and TRBJ1-2; D is unclear. V was clipped by 11 bases and J by 7 bases, with 14 bases between them. This CDR3 comprises 11 residues. Per germline, CDR1 MDHEN and CDR2 SYDVKM.

The chain employs TRBV28 and TRBJ2-1; 14 bases line up with TRBD2. From germline, CDR1 is MDHEN and CDR2 SYDVKM. This CDR3 is 16 amino acids long. V was clipped by 4 bases and J by 2 bases; unmatched bases: 1. CDR3 residues: CASSSTSGRAYNEQFF. CDR3 DNA: TGTGCCAGCAGTTCGACTAGCGGGAGGGCCTACAATGAGCAGTTCTTC.

This clone has a count of ten or more. The chain couples TRBV28 to TRBJ1-4, with a possible D match to TRBD1 (6 bases). The CDR3 length is 15 residues. CDR1 and CDR2 from the germline V gene are MDHEN and SYDVKM. V lost 6 bases and J 5 bases, leaving 16 bases between the germline ends. The CDR3: CASRTPGTSNEKLFF. The CDR3 DNA reads TGTGCCAGCAGGACCCCCGGGACAAGCAATGAAAAACTGTTTTTT.

This clone was detected many times. The V call is TRBV5-3, the J call TRBJ2-7; weak D call: TRBD2 (7 bases). TRBV5-3 is known as an ORF, though its function is uncertain. The CDR3 extends over 15 amino acids. The V end was cut by 4 bases, the J end by 1 base, with 15 bases between. In DNA form, the CDR3 reads TGTGCCAGAAGCGCAAAACAGGGACTATCCTACGAGCAGTACTTC. Amino acid sequence: CARSAKQGLSYEQYF.

There are many counts of this clone. The V and J genes are TRBV5-4 and TRBJ1-2; maybe TRBD1 (6 bases). Germline CDR1 is SGHNT and CDR2 is YYREEE (reference sequence). Trimming took 4 bases from V and 5 from J, leaving 12 bases between them. The CDR3 runs to 13 residues. CDR3 in amino acids: CASSQDRNYGYTF. The CDR3 nucleotides read TGTGCCAGCAGCCAAGACAGGAATTATGGCTACACCTTC.